This TCR beta chain was observed in a study of T cell repertoires in ileal Crohn's disease. The study's findings and limits: Postoperative endoscopy occurred within one year, median roughly 6.9 months. Sorted CD8 T cells held more high-frequency clones than CD4.

The V gene end was trimmed by 4 bases and the J gene end by 4 bases; junction bases not matched to a gene: 8. Germline assignment: CDR1 SGHNT and CDR2 YYREEE (reference sequence). CDR3 size: 14 residues. Time point defined: neoterminal ileum biopsy at postoperative endoscopy, about 6 months after surgery. As for this clone: Antigen specificity is unknown.

Clones were read by immunoSEQ multiplex PCR, and TCRdb kept only the in-frame ones, dropping some. The data contain about 4,000 clones, 85% of them singletons. This clonotype was obtained from an adult with Crohn's disease. The material sequenced was ileal tissue. V gene TRBV5-4 combines with J gene TRBJ2-7; 7 bases fit TRBD1. The CDR3 DNA reads TGTGCCAGCAGCCCGGGACAGAAAATATACGAGCAGTACTTC. This codes for CASSPGQKIYEQYF.